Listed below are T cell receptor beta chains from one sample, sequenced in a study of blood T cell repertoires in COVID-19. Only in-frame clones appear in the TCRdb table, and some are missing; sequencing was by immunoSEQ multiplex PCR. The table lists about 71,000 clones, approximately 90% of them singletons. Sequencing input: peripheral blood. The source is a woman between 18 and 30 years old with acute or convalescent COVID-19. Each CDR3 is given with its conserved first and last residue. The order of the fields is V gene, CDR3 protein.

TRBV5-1	CASRTGTGSGYTF
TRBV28	CASSSPGQTVYNEQFF
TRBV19	CASQSGTSSYNEQFF
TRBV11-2	CASSLRSGHLNTEAFF
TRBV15	CATSAGISTDTQYF
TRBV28	CASSPAYEQYF
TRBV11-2	CASSFGPVYEQFF
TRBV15	CATSTRAGVSGNTIYF
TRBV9	CASSVGVGTEAFF
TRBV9	CASSRTSGVFTDTQYF
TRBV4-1	CASSQAPSRGNNYGYTF
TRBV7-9	CASSFLLGLAGFQETQYF
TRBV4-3	CASSHATQGAEAFF
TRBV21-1	CASSRNTEAFF
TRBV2	CASSEGQGSGNTIYF
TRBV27	CASSLTGGDAKNIQYF
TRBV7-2	CASSLDPGQARGYTF
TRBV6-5	CASRGAGTGSYEQYF
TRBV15	CATSRESAGDGELFF
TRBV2	CASSEGVWTGSTNIQYF
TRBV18	CASSPGQDGNTIYF
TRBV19	CASTPGQGWDQPQHF
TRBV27	CASSGLGGSGSYGYTF
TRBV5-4	CASSFETRSDTQYF
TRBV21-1	CASQTGGEPYEQYF
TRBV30	CAWSTTGVEQYF
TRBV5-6	CASSLQSGLQSSEQYF
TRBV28	CASRTGTGHNYGYTF
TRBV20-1	CSATKSNEQFF
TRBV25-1	CASSDPMTGSDEKLFF
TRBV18	CASSVSSAGGGTEAFF
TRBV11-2	CASSTGRGTEAFF
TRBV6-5	CASSLLTYEQYF
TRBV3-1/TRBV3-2	CASSQARGGREAFF
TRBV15	CATSRPASYGYTF
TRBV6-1	CASSEALYGTGFEQYF
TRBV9	CASSENRDRVLDNYGYTF
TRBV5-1	CASSSLSSTDTQYF